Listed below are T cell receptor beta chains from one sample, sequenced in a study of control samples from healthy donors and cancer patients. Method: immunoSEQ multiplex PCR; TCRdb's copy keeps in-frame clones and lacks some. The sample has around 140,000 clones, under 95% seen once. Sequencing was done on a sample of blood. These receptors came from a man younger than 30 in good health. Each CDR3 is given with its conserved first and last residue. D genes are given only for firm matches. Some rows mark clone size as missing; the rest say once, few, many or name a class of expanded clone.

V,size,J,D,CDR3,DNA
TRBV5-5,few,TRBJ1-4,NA,CASSLRTDTTNEKLFF,TGTGCCAGCAGCCTAAGGACAGACACAACTAATGAAAAACTGTTTTTT
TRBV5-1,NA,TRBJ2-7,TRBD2,CASSPSPTTSGTSYEQYF,TGCGCCAGCAGCCCCTCCCCCACGACTAGCGGAACCTCCTACGAGCAGTACTTC
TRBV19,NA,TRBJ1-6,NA,CASSSGTGIIFSYNSPLHF,TGTGCCAGTAGTAGCGGGACGGGGATTATTTTCTCCTATAATTCACCCCTCCACTTT
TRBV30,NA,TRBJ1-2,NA,CAWSTILNYGYTF,TGTGCCTGGAGTACCATCCTAAACTATGGCTACACCTTC
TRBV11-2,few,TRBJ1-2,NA,CASSLGQHYGYTF,TGTGCCAGCAGCTTAGGGCAGCACTATGGCTACACCTTC
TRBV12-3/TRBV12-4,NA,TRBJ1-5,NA,CASSLGGQPQHF,TGTGCCAGCAGTTTGGGCGGACAGCCCCAGCATTTT
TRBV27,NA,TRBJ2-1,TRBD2,CASRGGSSYNEQFF,TGTGCCAGCCGGGGCGGGAGCTCCTACAATGAGCAGTTCTTC
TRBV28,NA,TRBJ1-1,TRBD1,CASSLSNRGVAEAFF,TGTGCCAGCAGTTTATCCAACAGGGGCGTCGCTGAAGCTTTCTTT
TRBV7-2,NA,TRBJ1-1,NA,CASSLEWGGNTEAFF,TGTGCCAGCAGCTTAGAATGGGGGGGGAACACTGAAGCTTTCTTT
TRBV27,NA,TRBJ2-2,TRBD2,CASSLYSGTNTGELFF,TGTGCCAGCAGTTTATACAGCGGGACGAACACCGGGGAGCTGTTTTTT
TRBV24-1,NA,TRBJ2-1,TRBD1,CATSDGGQGAGDEQFF,TGTGCCACCAGTGATGGGGGACAGGGGGCTGGCGATGAGCAGTTCTTC
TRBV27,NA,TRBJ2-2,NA,CASGVGASRTGELFF,TGTGCCAGCGGTGTCGGGGCTAGCCGCACCGGGGAGCTGTTTTTT
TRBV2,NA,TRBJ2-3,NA,CASRPYTSTDTQYF,TGTGCCAGCAGGCCGTATACTAGCACAGATACGCAGTATTTT
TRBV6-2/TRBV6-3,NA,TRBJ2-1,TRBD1,CASSYGWTGGSDGSSYNEQFF,TGTGCCAGCAGTTACGGTTGGACAGGGGGCTCGGATGGAAGCTCCTACAATGAGCAGTTCTTC
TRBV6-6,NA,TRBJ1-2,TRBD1,CASSPPHTGAGAGYTF,TGTGCCAGCAGTCCTCCCCACACAGGGGCCGGAGCTGGCTACACCTTC
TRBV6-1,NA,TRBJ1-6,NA,CASSEASPLSPLHF,TGTGCCAGCAGTGAAGCTAGTCCCCTCTCACCCCTCCACTTT
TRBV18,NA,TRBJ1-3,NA,CASSDRQWDTIYF,TGTGCCAGCTCGGATCGGCAATGGGACACCATATATTTT
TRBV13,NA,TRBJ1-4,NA,CASSRIGTSQGREKLFF,TGTGCCAGCAGTCGAATAGGGACAAGCCAAGGGAGGGAAAAACTGTTTTTT
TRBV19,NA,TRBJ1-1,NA,CASSMVNTEAFF,TGTGCCAGTAGTATGGTAAACACTGAAGCTTTCTTT
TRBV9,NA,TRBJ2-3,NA,CASSTTNKDPYTDTQYF,TGTGCCAGCAGCACTACGAATAAGGACCCATACACAGATACGCAGTATTTT
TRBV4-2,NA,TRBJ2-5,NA,CASSQGTETQYF,TGTGCCAGCAGCCAAGGGACCGAGACCCAGTACTTC
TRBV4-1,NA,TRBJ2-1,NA,CASGPVRSEQFF,TGCGCCAGCGGGCCCGTGAGGAGTGAGCAGTTCTTC
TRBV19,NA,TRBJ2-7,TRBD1,CASSIALQGAEQYF,TGTGCCAGTAGTATAGCCCTACAGGGGGCCGAGCAGTACTTC
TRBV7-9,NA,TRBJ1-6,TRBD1,CASSLGQGGFYNSPLHF,TGTGCCAGCAGCTTAGGACAGGGGGGCTTCTATAATTCACCCCTCCACTTT
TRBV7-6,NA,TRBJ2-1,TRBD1,CASSLPTGREFNNEQFF,TGTGCCAGCAGCCTTCCGACAGGGCGTGAATTTAACAATGAGCAGTTCTTC
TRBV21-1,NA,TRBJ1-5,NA,CASSKIGTGHPRNQPQHF,TGTGCCAGCAGCAAAATAGGTACGGGACACCCAAGGAATCAGCCCCAGCATTTT
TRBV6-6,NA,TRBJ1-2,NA,CASSSGRGNYGYTF,TGTGCCAGCAGTTCGGGACGGGGTAACTATGGCTACACCTTC
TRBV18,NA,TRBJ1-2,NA,CASSQTYRTYYGYTF,TGTGCCAGCTCACAGACTTACAGGACTTACTATGGCTACACCTTC
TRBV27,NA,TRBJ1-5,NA,CASSLSGEGHSNQPQHF,TGTGCCAGCAGTTTATCGGGAGAGGGCCATAGCAATCAGCCCCAGCATTTT
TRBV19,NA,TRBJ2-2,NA,CASSISTGELFF,TGTGCCAGTAGTATATCTACCGGGGAGCTGTTTTTT
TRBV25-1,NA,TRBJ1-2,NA,CASSAAAYTTGYTF,TGTGCCAGCAGTGCCGCCGCGTACACTACTGGCTACACCTTC
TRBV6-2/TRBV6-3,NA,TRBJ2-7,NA,CASSYVWGALGEQYF,TGTGCCAGCAGTTACGTTTGGGGGGCCCTCGGCGAGCAGTACTTC
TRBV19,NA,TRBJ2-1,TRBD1,CASSPPGGQVRNEQFF,TGTGCCAGTAGTCCCCCAGGGGGACAGGTCAGGAATGAGCAGTTCTTC
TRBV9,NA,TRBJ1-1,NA,CASSGLTPDPNTEAFF,TGTGCCAGCAGCGGTTTAACGCCGGACCCGAACACTGAAGCTTTCTTT
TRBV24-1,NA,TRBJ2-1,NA,CATSDLGQQFF,TGTGCCACCAGTGATTTGGGACAGCAGTTCTTC
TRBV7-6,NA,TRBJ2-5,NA,CASSPKRQGWEQETQYF,TGTGCCAGCAGCCCCAAGCGTCAGGGTTGGGAACAAGAGACCCAGTACTTC
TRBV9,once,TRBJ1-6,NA,CASSPEGQRVSPLHF,TGTGCCAGCAGCCCGGAAGGACAGCGGGTTTCACCCCTCCACTTT
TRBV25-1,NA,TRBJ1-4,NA,CASSEPGGEKLFF,TGTGCCAGCAGTGAACCGGGGGGAGAAAAACTGTTTTTT
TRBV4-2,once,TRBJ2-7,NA,CASSLPSTGQAYEQYF,TGTGCCAGCAGCCTCCCTAGTACGGGTCAGGCCTACGAGCAGTACTTC
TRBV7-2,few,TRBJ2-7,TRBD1,CASSLRTGQGGYEQYF,TGTGCCAGCAGCCTTAGGACGGGACAGGGGGGGTACGAGCAGTACTTC
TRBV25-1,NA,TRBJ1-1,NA,CASSESLAANTEAFF,TGTGCCAGCAGTGAATCTCTGGCTGCGAACACTGAAGCTTTCTTT